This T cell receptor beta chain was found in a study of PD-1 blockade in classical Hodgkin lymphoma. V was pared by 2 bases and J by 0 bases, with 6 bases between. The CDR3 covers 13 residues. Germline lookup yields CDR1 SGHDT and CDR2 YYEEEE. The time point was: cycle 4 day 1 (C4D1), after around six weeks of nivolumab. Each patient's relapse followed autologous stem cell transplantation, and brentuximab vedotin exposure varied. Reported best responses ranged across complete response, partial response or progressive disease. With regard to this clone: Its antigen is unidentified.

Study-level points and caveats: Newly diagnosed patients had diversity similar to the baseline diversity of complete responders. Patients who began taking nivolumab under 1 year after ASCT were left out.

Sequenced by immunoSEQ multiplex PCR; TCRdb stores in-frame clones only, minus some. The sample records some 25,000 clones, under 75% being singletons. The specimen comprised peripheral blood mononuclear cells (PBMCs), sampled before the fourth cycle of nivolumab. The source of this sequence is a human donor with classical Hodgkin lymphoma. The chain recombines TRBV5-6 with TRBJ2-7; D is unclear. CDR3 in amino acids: CASSFGSSYEQYV. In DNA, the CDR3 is TGTGCCAGCAGCTTCGGCAGCTCCTACGAGCAGTACGTC.